Listed below are T cell receptor beta chains from one sample, sequenced in a study of beta chain features in type 1 diabetes. Libraries were prepared by immunoSEQ multiplex PCR; TCRdb keeps only in-frame clonotypes and omits some of them. Here the sample spans about 48,000 clones, approximately 45% being singletons. Material: Tregs from blood. These receptors were taken from a man aged 30-40 years with type 1 diabetes. Both conserved end residues are part of each CDR3. The order of the fields is D gene, J gene, CDR3 length, V gene, clone size, CDR3 DNA, CDR3 protein. The D gene is left open where the match is weak. Expanded clones get a size class; other rows say once, few or many, or leave the size out.

d_call: -
j_call: TRBJ1-5
cdr3_length: 13
v_call: TRBV30
clone_size: -
cdr3_nt: TGTGCCTGGAGTCTGCAGGACAATCAGCCCCAACATTTT
cdr3_aa: CAWSLQDNQPQHF

d_call: -
j_call: TRBJ1-5
cdr3_length: 13
v_call: TRBV2
clone_size: -
cdr3_nt: TGTGCCAGCAGTTCGGAGGGCAATCAGCCCCAGCATTTT
cdr3_aa: CASSSEGNQPQHF

d_call: TRBD2
j_call: TRBJ2-1
cdr3_length: 16
v_call: TRBV5-4
clone_size: -
cdr3_nt: TGTGCCAGCAGCTTGGGCGGTGGACTAGCGGGATGGGAGCAGTTCTTC
cdr3_aa: CASSLGGGLAGWEQFF

d_call: -
j_call: TRBJ2-1
cdr3_length: 16
v_call: TRBV7-9
clone_size: -
cdr3_nt: TGTGCCAGCAGCTTATTAGCGGATACTACCTACAATGAGCAGTTCTTC
cdr3_aa: CASSLLADTTYNEQFF

d_call: -
j_call: TRBJ1-5
cdr3_length: 10
v_call: TRBV28
clone_size: -
cdr3_nt: TGTGCCGTTGGGCGTCAGCCCCAGCATTTT
cdr3_aa: CAVGRQPQHF

d_call: -
j_call: TRBJ1-5
cdr3_length: 14
v_call: TRBV28
clone_size: -
cdr3_nt: TGTGCCATCACAAAGGTGGACAGTAATCAGCCCCAGCATTTT
cdr3_aa: CAITKVDSNQPQHF

d_call: -
j_call: TRBJ2-7
cdr3_length: 14
v_call: TRBV11-2
clone_size: -
cdr3_nt: TGTGCCAGCAGCTTGCAAAGGGGCTCCTACGAGCAGTACTTC
cdr3_aa: CASSLQRGSYEQYF

d_call: TRBD1
j_call: TRBJ2-7
cdr3_length: 15
v_call: TRBV5-1
clone_size: -
cdr3_nt: TGCGCCAGCAGCCCGGGGCCAGGGGGATCCTACGAGCAGTACTTC
cdr3_aa: CASSPGPGGSYEQYF

d_call: TRBD1
j_call: TRBJ1-5
cdr3_length: 13
v_call: TRBV29-1
clone_size: -
cdr3_nt: TGCAGCGTCGGGGAACAGGGGGCAAAGCCCCAGCATTTT
cdr3_aa: CSVGEQGAKPQHF

d_call: -
j_call: TRBJ2-7
cdr3_length: 17
v_call: TRBV7-6
clone_size: few
cdr3_nt: TGTGCCAGCAGCTTAGCGCGGGGCCAGTACATAACCTACGAGCAGTACTTC
cdr3_aa: CASSLARGQYITYEQYF

d_call: -
j_call: TRBJ1-1
cdr3_length: 11
v_call: TRBV28
clone_size: -
cdr3_nt: TGTGCCAGCAGGCTCTCAGGGGTTGCTTTCTTT
cdr3_aa: CASRLSGVAFF

d_call: TRBD2
j_call: TRBJ2-1
cdr3_length: 15
v_call: TRBV7-2
clone_size: -
cdr3_nt: TGTGCCAGCAGCACTCTAGCGGGAGGGCCGGGCGAGCAGTTCTTC
cdr3_aa: CASSTLAGGPGEQFF

d_call: -
j_call: TRBJ2-5
cdr3_length: 11
v_call: TRBV11-2
clone_size: -
cdr3_nt: TGTGCCAGCAGCTCGGTCCGCGCCCAGTACTTC
cdr3_aa: CASSSVRAQYF

d_call: TRBD2
j_call: TRBJ2-7
cdr3_length: 15
v_call: TRBV7-3
clone_size: few
cdr3_nt: TGTGCCAGCAGCCCGGGACTAGCGGGAGTGTCTGAGCAGTACTTC
cdr3_aa: CASSPGLAGVSEQYF

d_call: TRBD1
j_call: TRBJ2-7
cdr3_length: 15
v_call: TRBV28
clone_size: -
cdr3_nt: TGTGCCAGCAGAACGCTGGGACAGGGGCGGTACGAGCAGTACTTC
cdr3_aa: CASRTLGQGRYEQYF

d_call: -
j_call: TRBJ2-3
cdr3_length: 15
v_call: TRBV29-1
clone_size: -
cdr3_nt: TGCAGCGTTGAGGTCGCATCGGTGAGCACAGATACGCAGTATTTT
cdr3_aa: CSVEVASVSTDTQYF

d_call: TRBD2
j_call: TRBJ2-1
cdr3_length: 18
v_call: TRBV4-2
clone_size: -
cdr3_nt: TGTGCCAGCAGCCAGGTTTGGTTGACTAGCGGGAGCGTGGGTGAGCAGTTCTTC
cdr3_aa: CASSQVWLTSGSVGEQFF

d_call: -
j_call: TRBJ1-5
cdr3_length: 16
v_call: TRBV27
clone_size: few
cdr3_nt: TGTGCCAGCAGTGACCAAGCGCGGGTGCATAATCAGCCCCAGCATTTT
cdr3_aa: CASSDQARVHNQPQHF

d_call: -
j_call: TRBJ2-6
cdr3_length: 16
v_call: TRBV2
clone_size: -
cdr3_nt: TGTGCCAGCAGTGATTGGGGCGTCTCTGGGGCCAACGTCCTGACTTTC
cdr3_aa: CASSDWGVSGANVLTF

d_call: TRBD2
j_call: TRBJ2-5
cdr3_length: 14
v_call: TRBV14
clone_size: few
cdr3_nt: TGTGCCAGCAGCCACTGGACTAGTCAAGAGACCCAGTACTTC
cdr3_aa: CASSHWTSQETQYF

d_call: -
j_call: TRBJ1-6
cdr3_length: 16
v_call: TRBV7-6
clone_size: -
cdr3_nt: TGTGCCAGCAGCTTCGGATCGGGGGGGATCGATTCACCCCTCCACTTT
cdr3_aa: CASSFGSGGIDSPLHF

d_call: -
j_call: TRBJ2-5
cdr3_length: 12
v_call: TRBV5-1
clone_size: -
cdr3_nt: TGCGCCAGCAGCTTGGGGGCGGGATCCCAGTACTTC
cdr3_aa: CASSLGAGSQYF

d_call: -
j_call: TRBJ1-1
cdr3_length: 14
v_call: TRBV2
clone_size: -
cdr3_nt: TGTGCCAGCAGTGCGTCCCAGCGTAACACTGAAGCTTTCTTT
cdr3_aa: CASSASQRNTEAFF

d_call: TRBD2
j_call: TRBJ2-1
cdr3_length: 18
v_call: TRBV18
clone_size: -
cdr3_nt: TGTGCCAGCTCACCAGGGACTAGCGGGGCCAGCTCCTACAATGAGCAGTTCTTC
cdr3_aa: CASSPGTSGASSYNEQFF

d_call: -
j_call: TRBJ2-3
cdr3_length: 12
v_call: TRBV2
clone_size: few
cdr3_nt: TGTGCCAGCAGTACTAGCACAGATACGCAGTATTTT
cdr3_aa: CASSTSTDTQYF

d_call: TRBD2
j_call: TRBJ2-3
cdr3_length: 18
v_call: TRBV5-1
clone_size: -
cdr3_nt: TGCGCCAGCAGCTCGGGACGACTAGCGGGGATACTTACAGATACGCAGTATTTT
cdr3_aa: CASSSGRLAGILTDTQYF

d_call: -
j_call: TRBJ1-3
cdr3_length: 15
v_call: TRBV18
clone_size: -
cdr3_nt: TGTGCCAGCTCACCGGGACACAACTCTGGAAACACCATATATTTT
cdr3_aa: CASSPGHNSGNTIYF

d_call: TRBD1
j_call: TRBJ2-4
cdr3_length: 15
v_call: TRBV6-4
clone_size: few
cdr3_nt: TGTGCCAGCAGAACCCAGACAGGGCTTGGGCACATTCAGTACTTC
cdr3_aa: CASRTQTGLGHIQYF

d_call: -
j_call: TRBJ2-5
cdr3_length: 14
v_call: TRBV5-4
clone_size: -
cdr3_nt: TGTGCCAGCAGCAGTAGCGGAGGGCAAGAGACCCAGTACTTC
cdr3_aa: CASSSSGGQETQYF

d_call: -
j_call: TRBJ2-5
cdr3_length: 16
v_call: TRBV7-9
clone_size: few
cdr3_nt: TGTGCCAGCAGCTTAGGCGGAGGGGCCAACCAAGAGACCCAGTACTTC
cdr3_aa: CASSLGGGANQETQYF

d_call: TRBD1
j_call: TRBJ2-7
cdr3_length: 16
v_call: TRBV7-2
clone_size: few
cdr3_nt: TGTGCCAGCAGCAACCCAGGGGGCCCGAGGTCCTACGAGCAGTACTTC
cdr3_aa: CASSNPGGPRSYEQYF

d_call: -
j_call: TRBJ2-7
cdr3_length: 15
v_call: TRBV7-2
clone_size: few
cdr3_nt: TGTGCCAGCAGCCCTTCCTCGGGAGAGGCCTACGAGCAGTACTTC
cdr3_aa: CASSPSSGEAYEQYF

d_call: TRBD1
j_call: TRBJ1-3
cdr3_length: 15
v_call: TRBV4-2
clone_size: -
cdr3_nt: TGTGCCAGCAGCCGAGACAGGGCCTCTGGAAACACCATATATTTT
cdr3_aa: CASSRDRASGNTIYF

d_call: -
j_call: TRBJ2-7
cdr3_length: 17
v_call: TRBV21-1
clone_size: -
cdr3_nt: TGTGCCAGCAGCAAAGTGGAGACAGGGAATGTCTCCTACGAGCAGTACTTC
cdr3_aa: CASSKVETGNVSYEQYF

d_call: -
j_call: TRBJ2-3
cdr3_length: 18
v_call: TRBV7-3
clone_size: -
cdr3_nt: TGTGCCCTCATTATACCTCCCAATAGCGTGAGGCTAACAGATACGCAGTATTTT
cdr3_aa: CALIIPPNSVRLTDTQYF

d_call: -
j_call: TRBJ1-1
cdr3_length: 16
v_call: TRBV5-1
clone_size: few
cdr3_nt: TGCGCCAGCAGCTGGCAAAGGGGGGGGCCCGCGACTGAAGCTTTCTTT
cdr3_aa: CASSWQRGGPATEAFF

d_call: -
j_call: TRBJ1-5
cdr3_length: 14
v_call: TRBV7-2
clone_size: few
cdr3_nt: TGTGCCAGCAGCTTAGCGTCGGGCAATCAGCCCCAGCATTTT
cdr3_aa: CASSLASGNQPQHF

d_call: -
j_call: TRBJ2-2
cdr3_length: 14
v_call: TRBV7-2
clone_size: -
cdr3_nt: TGTGCCAGCAGCTTAGTAGCTTACACCGGGGAGCTGTTTTTT
cdr3_aa: CASSLVAYTGELFF

d_call: -
j_call: TRBJ2-7
cdr3_length: 16
v_call: TRBV4-3
clone_size: -
cdr3_nt: TGCGCCAGCAGCCTCGGAGCGGCAACGGGAAGCTACGAGCAGTACTTC
cdr3_aa: CASSLGAATGSYEQYF

d_call: TRBD2
j_call: TRBJ2-1
cdr3_length: 18
v_call: TRBV7-8
clone_size: few
cdr3_nt: TGTGCCAGCAGCGAAGGGGCTTTCGGGGGAGGGCCCCACAATGAGCAGTTCTTC
cdr3_aa: CASSEGAFGGGPHNEQFF

d_call: TRBD2
j_call: TRBJ2-1
cdr3_length: 14
v_call: TRBV7-2
clone_size: few
cdr3_nt: TGTGCCAGCAGCTTAGACGGCGGGAGCCATGAGCAGTTCTTC
cdr3_aa: CASSLDGGSHEQFF

d_call: TRBD1
j_call: TRBJ2-7
cdr3_length: 15
v_call: TRBV5-5
clone_size: -
cdr3_nt: TGTGCCAGCAGCCGAGCGGGACAGGGGCGCTACGAGCAGTACTTC
cdr3_aa: CASSRAGQGRYEQYF

d_call: -
j_call: TRBJ2-7
cdr3_length: 16
v_call: TRBV15
clone_size: -
cdr3_nt: TGTGCCACCAGCAGAGATATAACCGCTCAGGGCTACGAGCAGTACTTC
cdr3_aa: CATSRDITAQGYEQYF

d_call: -
j_call: TRBJ2-7
cdr3_length: 16
v_call: TRBV18
clone_size: -
cdr3_nt: TGTGCCAGCTCACCACGGACTCAAACAGGGTTCAACGAGCAGTACTTC
cdr3_aa: CASSPRTQTGFNEQYF

d_call: -
j_call: TRBJ2-7
cdr3_length: 13
v_call: TRBV18
clone_size: once
cdr3_nt: TGTGCCAGCTCACCGGCGGGATCCTACGAGCAGTACTTC
cdr3_aa: CASSPAGSYEQYF

d_call: -
j_call: TRBJ2-7
cdr3_length: 15
v_call: TRBV11-3
clone_size: -
cdr3_nt: TGTGCCAGCAGCTTAGGAGGAGACGGAACCTACGAGCAGTACTTC
cdr3_aa: CASSLGGDGTYEQYF

d_call: TRBD2
j_call: TRBJ2-5
cdr3_length: 16
v_call: TRBV9
clone_size: -
cdr3_nt: TGTGCCAGCAGCCCAGGTCGCGGGAGAGGCCAAGAGACCCAGTACTTC
cdr3_aa: CASSPGRGRGQETQYF

d_call: TRBD1
j_call: TRBJ1-5
cdr3_length: 15
v_call: TRBV28
clone_size: medium-sized
cdr3_nt: TGTGCCAGCAGTTTTGCGGCAGGGGGCAAACAGCCCCAGCATTTT
cdr3_aa: CASSFAAGGKQPQHF